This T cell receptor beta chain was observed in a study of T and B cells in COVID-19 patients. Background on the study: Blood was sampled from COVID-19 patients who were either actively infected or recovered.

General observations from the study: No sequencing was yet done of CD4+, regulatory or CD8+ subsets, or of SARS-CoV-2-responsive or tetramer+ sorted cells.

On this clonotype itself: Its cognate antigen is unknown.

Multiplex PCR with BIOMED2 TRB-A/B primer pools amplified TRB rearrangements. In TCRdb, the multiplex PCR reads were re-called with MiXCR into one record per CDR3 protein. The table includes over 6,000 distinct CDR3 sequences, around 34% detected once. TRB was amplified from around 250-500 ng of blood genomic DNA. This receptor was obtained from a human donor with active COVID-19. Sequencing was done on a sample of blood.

As DNA, the CDR3 is TGTGCCACCAGCAGAGATAGTAGCAATCAGCCCCAGCATTTT. Amino acids: CATSRDSSNQPQHF. This chain joins TRBV15 and TRBJ1-5; D is undetermined. Germline V gene lookup returns CDR1 LNHNV and CDR2 YYDKDF (reference sequence). The CDR3 totals 14 residues. The V gene lost 0 bases and the J gene lost 0 bases, with 3 bases spanning the gap. Supplemented by reference TRBV15 and TRBJ1-5, the full variable domain reads DAMVIQNPRYQVTQFGKPVTLSCSQTLNHNVMYWYQQKSSQAPKLLFHYYDKDFNNEADTPDNFQSRRPNTSFCFLDIRSPGLGDTAMYLCATSRDSSNQPQHFGDGTRLSIL.